This T cell receptor (beta chain) was sequenced during a study of CD8+CD57+ T cells in acquired aplastic anemia. The study's findings and limits: The study found no significant CD8+ Simpson's diversity difference between patients and controls.

Patients chosen for sequencing had shown CD8+CD57+ cell expansion by flow cytometry. Genomic DNA was employed as the template in profiling TCR beta VDJ and CDR3. One entry per CDR3 protein, called by TCRdb with MiXCR from the reads. In the table there are 200,000 to 300,000 distinct CDR3 sequences, approximately 79% of which are singletons. Germline CDR1 and CDR2: LNHDA and SQIVND (reference sequence). This CDR3 has 15 amino acids. Notes on this clonotype: Antigen unknown. One end of the junction is discordant with germline, which a read error may explain.

Specimen: sorted CD4+, CD8+, or CD8+CD57+ T cells (not recorded which) from PBMCs. The rearrangement joins TRBV19 to TRBJ2-3; 9 bases map to TRBD2. The receptor's source is a human donor with aplastic anemia. CDR3 sequence reads: CAGSSLAGDPDTQYF. The CDR3 DNA follows: TGTGCCGGTAGCAGCTTAGCGGGAGATCCCGATACGCAGTATTTT.